This T cell receptor beta chain was identified in a study of a mutant IDH1 vaccine in newly diagnosed glioma. About this clone itself: The antigen is undetermined.

Time point specified: week 47, end of study. With topical imiquimod, each dose of the vaccine consisted of 300 ug of mutant IDH1 20-mer peptide. Germline V gene data show CDR1 as SGHTA and CDR2 as FQGNSA. V lost 2 bases and J lost 2, with 10 bases in between. The CDR3 covers 14 residues. The protocol was immunoSEQ multiplex PCR, while the TCRdb copy is restricted to in-frame clones and leaves out a portion. The sample includes more than 30,000 clones, 84% of them seen just once. The J gene is TRBJ2-7, the V gene TRBV7-2; tentative D call: TRBD2 (5 bases). The sequences come from PBMCs, collected from a glioma patient whose treatment included an IDH1 peptide vaccine. This receptor was identified in a young man with glioma. CDR3 nucleotide sequence: TGTGCCAGCAGCTTATCCCGGGGAGCCTACGAGCAGTACTTC. Its translation is CASSLSRGAYEQYF.